The subject of this entry is one T cell receptor beta chain. Its target is unknown. The data stem from a study of T cells in Graves' hyperthyroidism and ophthalmopathy. Background on the study: Prior to any treatment, at the point of initial diagnosis, peripheral blood was collected. Study outcomes and limitations: From stable hyperthyroidism, ophthalmopathy was separated by a 13 V-J model.

Ophthalmopathy cases scored 3 or more on the Clinical Activity Score and 4 or more on NOSPECS grade, with duration below 3 months. The J segment lost 4 bases and the V segment lost 1 base, leaving 10 bases of the junction unmatched. The CDR3 runs to 18 residues. Germline V gene data show CDR1 as LNHNV and CDR2 as YYDKDF (reference sequence). Researchers amplified the TCR beta CDR3 regions from RNA transcripts. Using the HTBI primer set, a first-round RT-PCR was run on the TCR CDR3. TCRdb ran MiXCR on the multiplex PCR reads and lists one entry per CDR3 protein. Of almost 500,000 distinct CDR3 sequences listed, approximately 23% are singletons.

The gene calls are TRBV15 and TRBJ2-1; 10 bases line up with TRBD2. This sequence originates from a woman between 70 and 85 years old with Graves' ophthalmopathy. The sequenced sample consisted of blood. CDR3 loop: CATSRGSGRAGGYNEQFF. The DNA of the CDR3 is TGTGCCACCAGCAGAGGGAGCGGGAGGGCCGGGGGTTACAATGAGCAGTTCTTC.